This T cell receptor (beta chain) came from a study of blood T cell repertoires in COVID-19. About the study: Samples representing acute and convalescent COVID-19 were sourced from the United States, Italy and Spain.

CDR1 and CDR2 from the germline V gene are MDHEN and SYDVKM. V lost 2 bases to trimming and J lost 2 bases, with 6 bases between them. This CDR3 region has 13 residues. Data came from immunoSEQ multiplex PCR; TCRdb stores just in-frame clones and leaves some out. This sample has 60,000 to 75,000 clones, with 85% to 90% found just once. This clonotype originated in a human donor in a cohort sampled during active COVID-19. The sample comprised peripheral blood. The chain couples TRBV28 to TRBJ1-2; the D is unclear. CDR3 bases: TGTGCCAGCAGTTTACCGGGGAACTATGGCTACACCTTC. Protein product: CASSLPGNYGYTF.